The 3 T cell receptor beta chains reported below all come from one sample, sequenced in a study of HIV-infected patients and healthy controls. No cell fractionation was done, so the repertoire covers all unsorted peripheral blood T cells. Reverse transcription used around 500 ng RNA and constant-region primers for alpha and beta. Separate chain-specific third strand synthesis with multiplexing indices produced the alpha and beta libraries. TCRdb redid the calling of the 5' RACE reads with MiXCR, one entry per CDR3 protein. Of more than 5,500 distinct CDR3 sequences in the sample, 20% to 25% were seen once. The sequencing used blood, collected before antiretroviral therapy. The source is an adult with HIV infection.

By frequency in the sample, this clonotype is medium-sized. The chain uses TRBV9 and TRBJ2-1, with D perhaps TRBD2 (6 bases). The germline CDR1 and CDR2 sequences are SGDLS and YYNGEE. Trimming took off 2 bases at V and 9 bases at J, with 9 bases between the two ends. The length of the CDR3 is 12 residues. The CDR3 protein is CASSVGGLEQFF. The CDR3 DNA follows: TGTGCCAGCAGCGTTGGAGGGCTTGAGCAGTTCTTC.

This clonotype came up many times. A read error may account for a junction end that differs from germline. This chain links TRBV12-3 or TRBV12-4 with TRBJ1-1; unclear D gene. CDR3 length equals 13 residues. Here the CDR3 reads CASSLVGNTEALF. CDR3 nucleotide sequence: TGTGCCAGCAGTTTAGTGGGGAACACTGAAGCTCTCTTT.

This clonotype qualifies as medium-sized. The CDR3 DNA reads as TGTGCCAGTAGTATCCAGGGGGCGGTTGGGGAGCTGTTTTTT. The encoded protein is CASSIQGAVGELFF. The V gene is TRBV19, the J gene TRBJ2-2; the match to TRBD1 covers 8 bases. Germline CDR1 is LNHDA and CDR2 is SQIVND (reference sequence). V lost 3 bases and J lost 8; bases outside the gene matches: 5. The CDR3 runs to 14 residues.